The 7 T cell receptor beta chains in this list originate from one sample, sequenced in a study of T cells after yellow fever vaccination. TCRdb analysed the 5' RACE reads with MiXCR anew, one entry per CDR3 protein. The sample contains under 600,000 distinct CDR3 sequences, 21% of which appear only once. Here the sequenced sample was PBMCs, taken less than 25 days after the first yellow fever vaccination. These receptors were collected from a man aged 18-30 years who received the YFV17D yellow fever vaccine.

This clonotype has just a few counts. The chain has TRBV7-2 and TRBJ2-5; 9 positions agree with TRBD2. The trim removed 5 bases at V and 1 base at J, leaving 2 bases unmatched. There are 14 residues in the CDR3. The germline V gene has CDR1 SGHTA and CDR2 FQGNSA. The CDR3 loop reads CASSETSGQETQYF. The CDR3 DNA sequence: TGTGCCAGCAGCGAGACTAGCGGCCAAGAGACCCAGTACTTC.

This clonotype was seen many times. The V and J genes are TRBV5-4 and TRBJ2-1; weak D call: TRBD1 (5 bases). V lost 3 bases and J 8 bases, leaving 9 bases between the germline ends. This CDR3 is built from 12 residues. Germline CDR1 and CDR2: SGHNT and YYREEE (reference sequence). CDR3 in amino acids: CASSSPRDEQFF. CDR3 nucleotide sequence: TGTGCCAGCAGCTCCCCCAGGGATGAGCAGTTCTTC.

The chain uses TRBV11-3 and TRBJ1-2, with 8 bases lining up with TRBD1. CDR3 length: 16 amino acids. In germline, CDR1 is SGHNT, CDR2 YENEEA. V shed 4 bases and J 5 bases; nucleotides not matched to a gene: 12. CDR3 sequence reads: CASSSGQGGPYYGYTF. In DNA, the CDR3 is TGTGCCAGCAGCTCCGGACAGGGCGGGCCCTATTATGGCTACACCTTC.

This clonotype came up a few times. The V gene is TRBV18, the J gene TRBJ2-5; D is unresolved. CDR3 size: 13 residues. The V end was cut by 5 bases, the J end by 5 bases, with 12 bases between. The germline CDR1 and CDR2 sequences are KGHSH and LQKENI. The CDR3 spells CASSTADGETQYF. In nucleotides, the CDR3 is TGTGCCAGCTCAACAGCCGACGGGGAGACCCAGTACTTC.

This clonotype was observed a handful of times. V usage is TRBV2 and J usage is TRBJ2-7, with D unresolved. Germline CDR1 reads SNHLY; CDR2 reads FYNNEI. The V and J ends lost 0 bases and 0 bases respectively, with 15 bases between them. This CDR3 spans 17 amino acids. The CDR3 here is CASSEARMRSYSYEQYV. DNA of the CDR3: TGTGCCAGCAGTGAAGCTAGAATGCGGTCCTACTCCTACGAGCAGTACGTC.

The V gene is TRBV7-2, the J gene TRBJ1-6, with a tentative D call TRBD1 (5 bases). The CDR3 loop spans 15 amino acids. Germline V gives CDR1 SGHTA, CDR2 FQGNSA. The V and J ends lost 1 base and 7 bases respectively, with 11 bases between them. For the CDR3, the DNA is TGTGCCAGCAGCTTAGTAGGGGTCCTGAATTCACCCCTCCACTTT. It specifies CASSLVGVLNSPLHF.

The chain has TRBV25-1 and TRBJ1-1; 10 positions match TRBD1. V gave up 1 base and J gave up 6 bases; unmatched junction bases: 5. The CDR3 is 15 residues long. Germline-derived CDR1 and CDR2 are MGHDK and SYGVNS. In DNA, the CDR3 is TGTGCCAGCAGTGAATCGGGGACAGGGGACGCTGAAGCTTTCTTT. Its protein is CASSESGTGDAEAFF.